Described below is a single T cell receptor (beta chain) sequence and its context. In the authors' methods: Counts of nucleated cells, estimated from reference gene primer amplification, were obtained. Sequencing used immunoSEQ multiplex PCR; TCRdb keeps in-frame clones, though not all of them. V and J calls and clone size are those listed in that table; D and trimming were worked out from the DNA. The sample carries more than 450,000 clones, roughly 87% recorded once. The data are from a study of blood T cell repertoires in COVID-19. About the research overall: The United States, Italy and Spain supplied acute and convalescent COVID-19 samples.

The CDR3 length is 15 residues. CDR1 is SGHTA and CDR2 is FQGNSA in the germline V gene. Trimming pared 2 bases from V and 4 bases from J, leaving 14 bases between. This TCR was recovered from a woman in her late teens or twenties who had recovered from COVID-19. The chain carries TRBV7-2 and TRBJ2-5, with a weak D call TRBD1 (5 bases). The sample comprised PBMCs or T cells enriched from blood (not recorded which). The CDR3 sequence: CASSLRPTTAETQYF. The DNA of the CDR3 is TGTGCCAGCAGCTTACGCCCGACGACAGCAGAGACCCAGTACTTC.